This T cell receptor (beta chain) was documented in a study of blood T cell repertoires in COVID-19. Study-level information: T cells, B-cell-depleted T cells, or PBMCs supplied cDNA or gDNA.

The protocol was immunoSEQ multiplex PCR, while the TCRdb copy is restricted to in-frame clones and leaves out a portion. The repertoire has about 130,000 clones, more than 85% of them found once; the top ten carry around 1.9%. CDR1 and CDR2 (germline): GTSNPN, SVGIG (reference sequence). The CDR3 runs 15 residues. V lost 2 bases, J lost 2 bases, and 7 bases stayed unmatched. Those enrolled in Seattle joined during active infection and were followed longitudinally afterward. This TCR was recovered from a man between 50 and 59 years old with COVID-19, enrolled during active disease. This chain connects TRBV30 to TRBJ2-3; 7 bases map to TRBD2. The sequenced material came from peripheral blood. The CDR3 DNA is TGTGCCTGGAGTACTACTAGCGCAAACACAGATACGCAGTATTTT. It codes for CAWSTTSANTDTQYF. The full variable domain, completed using reference TRBV30 and TRBJ2-3, is SQTIHQWPATLVQPVGSPLSLECTVEGTSNPNLYWYRQAAGRGLQLLFYSVGIGQISSEVPQNLSASRPQDRQFILSSKKLLLSDSGFYLCAWSTTSANTDTQYFGPGTRLTVL.